The present entry profiles one T cell receptor beta chain with its context. This clone showed up just a few times. This clone's antigen is unknown. Per-base qualities were not stored, and no clone one base away is much larger. Other DNA sequences in the sample encode the same CDR3. The entire isolated RNA was reverse transcribed using the High Capacity cDNA Reverse Transcription Kit, and thus expressed TCRB transcripts were sequenced. Deep immunoSEQ sequencing was performed on naive, central memory and regulatory T cell samples, with an average of around 3.5 million total reads per sample. After sorted cells were lysed in RLT buffer, RNA was extracted with DNase-treated RNeasy Micro or Mini kits, with the choice depending on cell number. To prevent cross-contamination, each cell subset was processed individually, whereas patient and healthy donor samples were processed jointly. The immunoSEQ multiplex PCR was used to amplify TCRB sequences from cDNA, generating 87-bp fragments that spanned the CDR3 region. Sequencing of the amplicons was done on the Illumina HiSeq platform. The original methods were these. PCR bias was computationally corrected using synthetic template baselines, reads within Hamming distance 2 were collapsed, and singletons that could not be merged were discarded. Reads were aligned against IMGT to assign V, D and J genes, CDR3 length and insertions or deletions at six rearrangement sites. Within each subset, clonotype counts were normalized to the number of sorted cells before true diversity and Gini coefficients were calculated with the tcR R package. Repertoire sharing was quantified using the overlap coefficient calculated on TCRB nucleotide sequences. Out-of-frame TCRB sequences from naive cells were analyzed as a proxy for the pre-selection repertoire. TCRdb re-hosts the immuneACCESS table, in-frame sequences only. Its copies lack some clones; in the studies checked, an unresolved V gene accounts for under half of them, and the cause for the rest is not known. The V and J calls and clone size are taken from that table; D and trimming were inferred from the DNA. For this sample the table gives 450,000 or so clones, of which over 10% were detected only once. The top ten hold approximately 0.05% of the sample.

A single peripheral blood draw of around 120 mL on average was collected from each donor into heparinised tubes. Using a panel that included CD45RO, CCR7, CD25, CD127, CD95 and CD27, naive, central memory, regulatory and stem cell-like memory CD4+ T cells were sorted on a BD FACSAria II. Purity was above 95% for every sorted population. PBMCs were separated immediately by Lymphoprep density gradient centrifugation and were stained directly, without being cultured. So that batch effects would be minimized, each experiment stained and sorted samples in pairs, pairing one healthy donor with one patient. V and J are truncated by 0 bases and 0 bases respectively, leaving an intervening sequence of 5 bases. The CDR3 has 14 amino acids, counting the end cysteine and phenylalanine. Just CDR3 DNA is preserved here, 42 bases in frame from base 1. CDR1 is given as SGDLS and CDR2 as YYNGEE, both from the germline V gene.

The sample is drawn from a study of beta chain features in type 1 diabetes (dated by TCRdb to 2016 to 2019). About the full investigation: Mean age, gender distribution, total cell number and subset yield did not differ between patients and healthy donors. A total of around 100 million sorted cells were examined across all samples, and RNA yield correlated strongly with the number of cells per subset. In the study, TCRB repertoires of sorted circulating CD4+ T cell subsets from recently diagnosed type 1 diabetes patients were compared with those of matched healthy donors. Regulatory and stem cell-like memory subsets were obtained from only 8 patients and about eight healthy donors, while naive and central memory subsets were obtained from all 30 or so donors. The investigation overall reported the following: Because cDNA was sequenced instead of genomic DNA, activated cells with high expression could be over-represented, although the groups did not differ in activation or CD3 levels. Naive, central memory and regulatory TCRB repertoires appeared more similar among patients than among healthy donors. Type 1 diabetes patients showed a moderate but significant shortening of TCRB CDR3 length in all four CD4+ subsets. PCR might favor shorter templates, but patient and control samples were amplified and corrected together, so any skew would affect both groups equally. HLA sub-analyses involved small numbers of individuals, so any influence of HLA type on TCRB rearrangement remained unresolved. At VDJ recombination sites, patients with type 1 diabetes made fewer insertions and deleted more nucleotides, a pattern implying thymic rearrangement abnormalities.

The rearrangement combines TRBV9 with TRBJ2-3; the D gene lacks a confident call. The receptor comes from a woman younger than 30 in good health. Input material: naive CD4+ T cells from blood. The sample's cell subset or site, from its label and the paper: true naive CD4+ T cells. The DNA sequence is given as TGTGCCAGCAGCGTAGTGGGTAGCACAGATACGCAGTATTTT. This translates into CASSVVGSTDTQYF.